This T cell receptor beta chain is from a study of shared clonotypes between healthy human individuals. Study-level points and caveats: Exclusively blood specimens were collected; tissue repertoires likely differ. Generally, naive subsets came out with larger estimated richness than memory subsets. All-four-donor shared clonotypes had higher generation probabilities than non-shared clonotypes did.

Both CD45RO+ cells and CCR7-negative CD45RA+ TemRA cells were combined to make up CD8 memory. This table comes from immunoSEQ multiplex PCR, and its TCRdb copy is limited to in-frame clones, with some not included. The data contain over 95,000 clones, about 63% of them seen just once; the ten biggest clones take up 24%. In this sample, this clone turned up once. The antigen is unknown. The source is a woman in her 30s in good health. The sequencing input was memory CD8+ T cells sorted from blood. Stated subset: CD45RO+ cells pooled with CCR7-negative TemRA cells.

The DNA for the CDR3 is TGCGCCAGCAGTGAGGGGCATAGCTACGAGCAGTACTTC. Translating gives CASSEGHSYEQYF. The chain has TRBV10-2 and TRBJ2-7; D remains ambiguous. The CDR3 totals 13 residues. The germline V gene has CDR1 WSHSY and CDR2 SAAADI. V was pared by 2 bases and J by 3 bases, with 8 bases between.